This TCR beta chain comes out of a study of T cell responses to AZD1222 COVID-19 vaccine. The germline V gene encodes CDR1 LGHDT and CDR2 YNNKEL (reference sequence). The V gene lost 4 bases and the J gene lost 6 bases, with 13 bases spanning the gap. This CDR3 has 14 residues. As for this clone: The sample carries other DNA sequences with the same CDR3.

Profiled with immunoSEQ multiplex PCR; TCRdb holds only in-frame clones, not every one. The data hold 150,000 to 200,000 clones, with about 92% observed a single time. The genes are TRBV3-1 (or the pseudogene TRBV3-2) and TRBJ1-5; maybe TRBD1 (6 bases). The TCR sequence derives from an adult who received the MenACWY meningococcal vaccine as a control. This sample comprised peripheral blood, obtained 28 days after the second dose of the MenACWY control vaccine. CDR3 region: CASSPRGGRQPQHF. The DNA of the CDR3 is TGTGCCAGCAGCCCGAGGGGGGGCCGTCAGCCCCAGCATTTT.